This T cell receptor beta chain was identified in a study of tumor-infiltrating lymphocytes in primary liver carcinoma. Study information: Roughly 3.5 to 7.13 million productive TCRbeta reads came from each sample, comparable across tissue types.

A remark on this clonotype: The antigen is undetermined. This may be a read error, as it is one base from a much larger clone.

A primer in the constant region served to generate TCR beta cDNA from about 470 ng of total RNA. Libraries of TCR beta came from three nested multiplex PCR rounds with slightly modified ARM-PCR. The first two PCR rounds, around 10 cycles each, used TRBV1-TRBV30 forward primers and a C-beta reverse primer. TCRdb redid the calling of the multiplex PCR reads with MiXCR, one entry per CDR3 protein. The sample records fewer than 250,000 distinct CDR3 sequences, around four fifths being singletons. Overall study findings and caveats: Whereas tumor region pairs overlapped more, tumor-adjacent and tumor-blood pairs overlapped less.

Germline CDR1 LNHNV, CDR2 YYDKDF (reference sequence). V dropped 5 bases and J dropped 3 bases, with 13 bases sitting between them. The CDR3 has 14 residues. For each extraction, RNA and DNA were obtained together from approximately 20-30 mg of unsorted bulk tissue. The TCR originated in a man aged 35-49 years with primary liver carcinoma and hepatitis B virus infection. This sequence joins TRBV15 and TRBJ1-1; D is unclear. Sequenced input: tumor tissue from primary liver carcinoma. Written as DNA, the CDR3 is TGTGCCACCAGCGAACCGGGTCTGGACACTGAAGCTTTCTTT. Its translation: CATSEPGLDTEAFF.